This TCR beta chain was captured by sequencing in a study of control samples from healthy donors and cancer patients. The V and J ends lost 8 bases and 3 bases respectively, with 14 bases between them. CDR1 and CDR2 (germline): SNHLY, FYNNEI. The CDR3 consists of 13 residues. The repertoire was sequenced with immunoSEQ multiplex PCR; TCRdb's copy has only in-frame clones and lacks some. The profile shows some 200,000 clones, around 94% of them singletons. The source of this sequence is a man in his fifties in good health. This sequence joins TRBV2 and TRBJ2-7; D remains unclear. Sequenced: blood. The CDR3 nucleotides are TGTGCCAGCGGGGTCGACACTGTCTACGAGCAGTACTTC. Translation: CASGVDTVYEQYF.